This paragraph covers one T cell receptor beta chain sequence. The repertoire was sequenced with immunoSEQ multiplex PCR; TCRdb's copy has only in-frame clones and lacks some. The sample lists approximately 150,000 clones; over 75% were seen once. The CDR3 contains 19 residues. Germline lookup yields CDR1 SGHTA and CDR2 FQGTGA. J gave up 1 base and V 6 bases, and 13 bases lay outside the gene matches. This sample is part of a study of blood T cell repertoires in COVID-19. This receptor was identified in a man aged 50-60 years in a cohort exposed to, infected with or recovered from COVID-19 (not recorded which). Sequencing was done on a sample of PBMCs or T cells enriched from blood (not recorded which). The chain recombines TRBV7-3 with TRBJ2-2; 11 bases map to TRBD2. This chain's CDR3 is CASSPRFKTSGENTGELFF. DNA for the CDR3: TGTGCCAGCAGTCCAAGATTCAAGACTAGCGGGGAGAACACCGGGGAGCTGTTTTTT.